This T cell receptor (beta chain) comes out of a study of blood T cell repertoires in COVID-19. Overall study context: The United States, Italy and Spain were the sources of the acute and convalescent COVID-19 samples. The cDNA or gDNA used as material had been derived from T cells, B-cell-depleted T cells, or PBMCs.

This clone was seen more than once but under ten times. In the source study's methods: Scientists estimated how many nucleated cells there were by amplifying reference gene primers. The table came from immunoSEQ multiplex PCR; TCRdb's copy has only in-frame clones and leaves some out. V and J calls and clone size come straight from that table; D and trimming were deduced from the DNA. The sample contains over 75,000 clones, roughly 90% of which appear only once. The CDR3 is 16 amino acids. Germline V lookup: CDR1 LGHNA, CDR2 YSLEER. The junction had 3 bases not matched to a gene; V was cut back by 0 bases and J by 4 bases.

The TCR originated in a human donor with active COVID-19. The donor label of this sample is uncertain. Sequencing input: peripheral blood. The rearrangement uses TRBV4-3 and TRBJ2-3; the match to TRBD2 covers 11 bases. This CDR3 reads CASSQDYSGGADTQYF. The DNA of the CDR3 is TGCGCCAGCAGCCAAGATTATAGCGGGGGGGCAGATACGCAGTATTTT.